Listed below are T cell receptor beta chains from one sample, sequenced in a study of cytomegalovirus exposure and HLA in healthy donors. TCRdb keeps only in-frame clones here, not all; method: immunoSEQ multiplex PCR. The table shows some 190,000 clones, with roughly 87% occurring only once. Material for sequencing was PBMCs. All receptors derive from a boy aged 2-15 years in good health and CMV-seronegative. Both conserved end residues are part of each CDR3. Each record gives: CDR3 DNA, CDR3 protein, clone size, D gene, V gene, J gene. D genes are given only for firm matches. Size values are once, few and many counts, or a class for expanded clones, and some rows have none.

cdr3_nt: TGTGCCAGCGGACAGGGGGCCTCCTATAATTCACCCCTCCACTTT
cdr3_aa: CASGQGASYNSPLHF
clone_size: .
d_call: .
v_call: TRBV21-1
j_call: TRBJ1-6

cdr3_nt: TGCGCCAGCAGCCAATCCTCGGCTAATGAAAAACTGTTTTTT
cdr3_aa: CASSQSSANEKLFF
clone_size: .
d_call: .
v_call: TRBV4-1
j_call: TRBJ1-4

cdr3_nt: TGTGCCAGCAGTGGGATGGGCTTCCGCGAGCAGTACTTC
cdr3_aa: CASSGMGFREQYF
clone_size: .
d_call: .
v_call: TRBV2
j_call: TRBJ2-7

cdr3_nt: TGTGCCAGCAGTAGGAGGGGACCCGGGGACTATGGCTACACCTTC
cdr3_aa: CASSRRGPGDYGYTF
clone_size: .
d_call: .
v_call: TRBV6-1
j_call: TRBJ1-2

cdr3_nt: TGTGCCAGCAGGGGCCGCGATTCACCCCTCCACTTT
cdr3_aa: CASRGRDSPLHF
clone_size: .
d_call: .
v_call: TRBV2
j_call: TRBJ1-6

cdr3_nt: TGTGCCAGCAGCTTAGTTTGGGGACAGGGGTTTTCAGATACGCAGTATTTT
cdr3_aa: CASSLVWGQGFSDTQYF
clone_size: .
d_call: TRBD1
v_call: TRBV11-2
j_call: TRBJ2-3

cdr3_nt: TGTGCCAGCAGCTTAAGGGCAGGGCGGGGAGAGACCCAGTACTTC
cdr3_aa: CASSLRAGRGETQYF
clone_size: few
d_call: .
v_call: TRBV7-3
j_call: TRBJ2-5

cdr3_nt: TGTTCCAGCAGCCATTCGGACAGGGCTCGCGAGCAGTACTTC
cdr3_aa: CSSSHSDRAREQYF
clone_size: .
d_call: TRBD1
v_call: TRBV7-9
j_call: TRBJ2-7

cdr3_nt: TGTGCCAGCAGCTTCCTCACTTCAGGGGGCGTCCACTTC
cdr3_aa: CASSFLTSGGVHF
clone_size: once
d_call: TRBD1
v_call: TRBV5-6
j_call: TRBJ2-5

cdr3_nt: TGTGCCTCATCATTACAGGGAAGGGAGTACTTC
cdr3_aa: CASSLQGREYF
clone_size: .
d_call: .
v_call: TRBV30
j_call: TRBJ2-7

cdr3_nt: TGTGCCAGCAAGGCGGGTGACACCCGTCCTAGCACAGATACGCAGTATTTT
cdr3_aa: CASKAGDTRPSTDTQYF
clone_size: .
d_call: .
v_call: TRBV28
j_call: TRBJ2-3

cdr3_nt: TGCGCCAGCAGCCAAGATACCCCCGGCGGGGGGGCAGGAGATACGCAGTATTTT
cdr3_aa: CASSQDTPGGGAGDTQYF
clone_size: .
d_call: TRBD2
v_call: TRBV4-1
j_call: TRBJ2-3

cdr3_nt: TGTGCCAGCAGCCAAGGAAGACAGCCTCCCCAGGGGAACACTGAAGCTTTCTTT
cdr3_aa: CASSQGRQPPQGNTEAFF
clone_size: .
d_call: .
v_call: TRBV14
j_call: TRBJ1-1

cdr3_nt: TGTGCCAGCCATCAATACACTAAAGTAAACACTGAAGCTTTCTTT
cdr3_aa: CASHQYTKVNTEAFF
clone_size: few
d_call: .
v_call: TRBV6-5
j_call: TRBJ1-1

cdr3_nt: TGTGCCAGCAGCTATGACAGGATACTTTACGAGCAGTACTTC
cdr3_aa: CASSYDRILYEQYF
clone_size: once
d_call: .
v_call: TRBV28
j_call: TRBJ2-7

cdr3_nt: TGTGCCACCAGCAGAGAATTCGGTGGGCTCGGCGACAGGGACTATGGCTACACCTTC
cdr3_aa: CATSREFGGLGDRDYGYTF
clone_size: .
d_call: TRBD1
v_call: TRBV15
j_call: TRBJ1-2

cdr3_nt: TGTGCCAGCAGCGTAAGCAGCGGGACGGCTCAGGGACTGGGTGAGCAGTTCTTC
cdr3_aa: CASSVSSGTAQGLGEQFF
clone_size: .
d_call: TRBD2
v_call: TRBV9
j_call: TRBJ2-1

cdr3_nt: TGTGCCAGCAGTAGTAGAAATAGACAGCCCCAGCATTTT
cdr3_aa: CASSSRNRQPQHF
clone_size: few
d_call: .
v_call: TRBV2
j_call: TRBJ1-5

cdr3_nt: TGTGCCAGCAGCCCCTGGAGCGGTGCCTCAGATACGCAGTATTTT
cdr3_aa: CASSPWSGASDTQYF
clone_size: .
d_call: .
v_call: TRBV2
j_call: TRBJ2-3

cdr3_nt: TGCAGCGTCCGTTCTAGCGCGGGAGCTTACAATGAGCAGTTCTTC
cdr3_aa: CSVRSSAGAYNEQFF
clone_size: .
d_call: TRBD2
v_call: TRBV29-1
j_call: TRBJ2-1

cdr3_nt: TGCGCCAGCAGCTCTGCCCCCTCGGACAGGGGAAATGGGGATGACACTGAAGCTTTCTTT
cdr3_aa: CASSSAPSDRGNGDDTEAFF
clone_size: .
d_call: TRBD1
v_call: TRBV4-1
j_call: TRBJ1-1

cdr3_nt: TGTGCCATCAGTGAAGTAGCGGGAGCTTTTATTGAGCAGTTCTTC
cdr3_aa: CAISEVAGAFIEQFF
clone_size: .
d_call: TRBD2
v_call: TRBV10-3
j_call: TRBJ2-1

cdr3_nt: TGTGCCAGCAGTTTGGGAGAGTTCCAAGAGACCCAGTACTTC
cdr3_aa: CASSLGEFQETQYF
clone_size: once
d_call: .
v_call: TRBV6-1
j_call: TRBJ2-5

cdr3_nt: TGTGCCAGCAGTTTATCTGAACAGGGGGCCTACGAGCAGTACTTC
cdr3_aa: CASSLSEQGAYEQYF
clone_size: .
d_call: TRBD1
v_call: TRBV27
j_call: TRBJ2-7

cdr3_nt: TGTGCCAGCAGTTCGGGACAGGGGGGGACCCAGTACTTC
cdr3_aa: CASSSGQGGTQYF
clone_size: .
d_call: TRBD1
v_call: TRBV27
j_call: TRBJ2-5

cdr3_nt: TGTGCCAGCAGCGAAAGACAGTACACTGAAGCTTTCTTT
cdr3_aa: CASSERQYTEAFF
clone_size: .
d_call: .
v_call: TRBV7-9
j_call: TRBJ1-1

cdr3_nt: TGTGCCAGCAGCTCCTTTGGACTGTATACTGCAACTAATGAAAAACTGTTTTTT
cdr3_aa: CASSSFGLYTATNEKLFF
clone_size: few
d_call: .
v_call: TRBV5-6
j_call: TRBJ1-4

cdr3_nt: TGTGCCAGTAGTGTGAGGGGCACAGATACGCAGTATTTT
cdr3_aa: CASSVRGTDTQYF
clone_size: .
d_call: .
v_call: TRBV19
j_call: TRBJ2-3

cdr3_nt: TGTGCCAGCAGCCCAACTACTGGCAGACGGGTCCGAGAGCAGTACTTC
cdr3_aa: CASSPTTGRRVREQYF
clone_size: .
d_call: .
v_call: TRBV14
j_call: TRBJ2-7

cdr3_nt: TGTGCCAGCAGTTCGACAGGGACCTCCTACGAGCAGTACTTC
cdr3_aa: CASSSTGTSYEQYF
clone_size: .
d_call: TRBD1
v_call: TRBV6-5
j_call: TRBJ2-7

cdr3_nt: TGTGCCAGTAGGGGTACGCTTCCAGGGGGAGGCTACACCTTC
cdr3_aa: CASRGTLPGGGYTF
clone_size: .
d_call: TRBD1
v_call: TRBV19
j_call: TRBJ1-2

cdr3_nt: TGTGCCAGCAGCTCCGGACTGTCGAACACCGGGGAGCTGTTTTTT
cdr3_aa: CASSSGLSNTGELFF
clone_size: .
d_call: .
v_call: TRBV7-8
j_call: TRBJ2-2

cdr3_nt: TGTGCCAGCAGCGGGACAGGGGAAGTGGGCGAGCAGTACTTC
cdr3_aa: CASSGTGEVGEQYF
clone_size: .
d_call: TRBD1
v_call: TRBV28
j_call: TRBJ2-7

cdr3_nt: TGTGCCAGCAGCTTGGATGGGCAGGGTGGAGAGACCCAGTACTTC
cdr3_aa: CASSLDGQGGETQYF
clone_size: .
d_call: .
v_call: TRBV7-3
j_call: TRBJ2-5

cdr3_nt: TGTGCCAGCAGTAGGACCGGGACTAGCGGGGAGACCCAGTACTTC
cdr3_aa: CASSRTGTSGETQYF
clone_size: .
d_call: TRBD2
v_call: TRBV7-2
j_call: TRBJ2-5

cdr3_nt: TGTGCCAGTAACCCCGGGACACCCTATTCACCCCTCCACTTT
cdr3_aa: CASNPGTPYSPLHF
clone_size: few
d_call: .
v_call: TRBV19
j_call: TRBJ1-6

cdr3_nt: TGTGCCAGCTCACCAATCAGGGGGGTCACTGAAGCTTTCTTT
cdr3_aa: CASSPIRGVTEAFF
clone_size: .
d_call: TRBD1
v_call: TRBV18
j_call: TRBJ1-1

cdr3_nt: TGTGCCAGCAGCAATCCCCCCCCCGAGCAGTACTTC
cdr3_aa: CASSNPPPEQYF
clone_size: .
d_call: .
v_call: TRBV2
j_call: TRBJ2-7

cdr3_nt: TGTGCCAGCAGCTTAGAGACTAGCGGGAGAGTCAATGAGCAGTTCTTC
cdr3_aa: CASSLETSGRVNEQFF
clone_size: once
d_call: TRBD2
v_call: TRBV7-6
j_call: TRBJ2-1

cdr3_nt: TGTGCCAGCAGCCCCTCGGGATGGGAAGAGACCCAGTACTTC
cdr3_aa: CASSPSGWEETQYF
clone_size: .
d_call: .
v_call: TRBV28
j_call: TRBJ2-5

cdr3_nt: TGTGCCAGCAGCAAGACTAGCGGGGGGCACAATGAGCAGTTCTTC
cdr3_aa: CASSKTSGGHNEQFF
clone_size: .
d_call: TRBD2
v_call: TRBV9
j_call: TRBJ2-1

cdr3_nt: TGTGCCTGGAGTGTAATCCGGGACAGGGCCGACGAAAAACTGTTTTTT
cdr3_aa: CAWSVIRDRADEKLFF
clone_size: once
d_call: TRBD1
v_call: TRBV30
j_call: TRBJ1-4

cdr3_nt: TGTGCCTGGAGTATTCGAAAGGGGGCCGATCAGCCCCAGCATTTT
cdr3_aa: CAWSIRKGADQPQHF
clone_size: .
d_call: TRBD1
v_call: TRBV30
j_call: TRBJ1-5

cdr3_nt: TGTGCCAGCAGCGTGACAGGGTACGAGCAGTACTTC
cdr3_aa: CASSVTGYEQYF
clone_size: .
d_call: TRBD1
v_call: TRBV5-4
j_call: TRBJ2-7

cdr3_nt: TGTGCCAGCAAAAGGCTCGGGACAGGGGGCGATGGCAATCAGCCCCAGCATTTT
cdr3_aa: CASKRLGTGGDGNQPQHF
clone_size: few
d_call: TRBD1
v_call: TRBV19
j_call: TRBJ1-5